This T cell receptor beta chain emerged from a study of blood T cell repertoires in COVID-19. TCRdb's copy holds only in-frame clones and misses some; the assay was immunoSEQ multiplex PCR. The sample carries some 200,000 clones, around four fifths recorded once. Specimen: PBMCs or T cells enriched from blood (not recorded which). The origin of this receptor is a woman in her forties or fifties who had been exposed to COVID-19.

In DNA form, the CDR3 reads TGCAGCGTTGCGCCTACAGGGGGCTACGAGCAGTACTTC. This translates into CSVAPTGGYEQYF. This rearrangement joins TRBV29-1 to TRBJ2-7; 8 positions agree with TRBD1. The CDR3 is 13 residues long. CDR1 and CDR2 (germline): SQVTM, ANQGSEA. With 4 bases clipped from V and 3 bases from J, the junction kept 5 bases outside the gene matches.